The 15 T cell receptor beta chains below come from one sample, sequenced in a study of T cell repertoires in cytomegalovirus infection. Their cognate antigens are unknown. TCRdb re-called the reads through MiXCR, storing one row per CDR3 protein. The sample holds about 89,000 distinct CDR3 sequences; approximately 30% are singletons and the top ten take roughly 70%. The sequencing here drew on CD8+ T cells from cultured PBMCs, taken from culture after CMV antigen stimulation. These receptors were taken from a human donor in good health (CMV status not recorded). Some clones in this sample may be carry-over from other donors' samples.

The chain has TRBV3-1 and TRBJ2-1; 11 bases agree with TRBD2. CDR1 is LGHDT and CDR2 is YNNKEL in the germline V gene (reference sequence). The CDR3 covers 16 residues. V trimming: 5 bases; J trimming: 7 bases; junction bases outside the gene matches: 10. CDR3 residues: CASSLLGTSGWNEQFF. Here the CDR3 DNA reads TGTGCCAGCAGCTTGCTGGGGACTAGCGGCTGGAATGAGCAGTTCTTC.

This clonotype showed up many times. The chain has TRBV7-2 and TRBJ1-4; 7 bases are shared with TRBD1. Germline V gives CDR1 SGHTA, CDR2 FQGNSA. V shed 1 base and J 3 bases; nucleotides not matched to a gene: 2. This CDR3 is built from 15 residues. The CDR3 bases are TGTGCCAGCAGCTTAGGGGGACAGCCTAATGAAAAACTGTTTTTT. It specifies CASSLGGQPNEKLFF.

This clonotype was seen a few times. This CDR3 reads CASSSRDRDNEQFF. The CDR3 region has the DNA TGTGCCAGCAGCTCCCGGGACAGGGACAATGAGCAGTTCTTC. This rearrangement joins TRBV7-9 to TRBJ2-1, with 9 positions matching TRBD1. The CDR3 is 14 residues long. V dropped 4 bases and J dropped 5; count of bases not matched to a gene: 3. Germline V lookup: CDR1 SEHNR, CDR2 FQNEAQ (reference sequence).

This chain joins TRBV7-6 and TRBJ2-7, with 8 bases matching TRBD1. CDR3 size: 14 residues. J was trimmed by 3 bases and V by 5 bases; bases with no gene match: 6. The germline CDR1 and CDR2 sequences are SGHVS and FNYEAQ. The DNA of the CDR3 is TGTGCCAGCAGCATAGGACAGGGAGGCTACGAGCAGTACTTC. This codes for CASSIGQGGYEQYF.

The chain links TRBV4-3 to TRBJ1-2; D is undetermined. The CDR3 has 15 amino acids. The germline V gene has CDR1 LGHNA and CDR2 YSLEER. The V end lost 0 bases, the J end lost 2 bases, and 10 bases lay between the germline ends. The CDR3, as DNA: TGCGCCAGCAGCCAAGATCGCTCCACAAACTATGGCTACACCTTC. Translation gives CASSQDRSTNYGYTF.

This chain connects TRBV6-6 to TRBJ2-4, with D uncertain. The CDR3 extends over 13 amino acids. CDR1 is MNHNY and CDR2 is SVGAGI in the germline V gene (reference sequence). Trimming shortened V by 7 bases and J by 7 bases, and 14 bases separated the two germline ends. The CDR3 loop is CASTTTRVNIQYF. Here the CDR3 DNA reads TGTGCCAGCACAACAACAAGGGTGAACATTCAGTACTTC.

The rearrangement joins TRBV4-1 to TRBJ2-5, with D possibly TRBD2 on 5 matching bases. Trimming removed 1 base from V and 4 bases from J, with 10 bases in between. The germline V gene encodes CDR1 MGHRA and CDR2 YSYEKL. This CDR3 comprises 14 residues. DNA for the CDR3: TGCGCCAGCAGCCAAGGTATAGGGAGAGAGACCCAGTACTTC. It codes for CASSQGIGRETQYF.

The chain joins TRBV6-8 to TRBJ2-3, with D possibly being TRBD2 (6 bases). Germline CDR1 MNHGY, CDR2 SAAAGT. V was shortened by 2 bases and J by 4 bases, with 16 bases between the two germline ends. This CDR3 has 16 residues. CDR3 coding DNA: TGTGCCAGCAGTTACGATTCTAGCGAGTTCCCAGATACGCAGTATTTT. It translates to CASSYDSSEFPDTQYF.

The rearrangement joins TRBV20-1 to TRBJ2-7; TRBD2 aligns across 9 bases. Trimming removed 0 bases from V and 4 bases from J; junction bases left unmatched: 10. Per the germline V gene, CDR1 is DFQATT and CDR2 is SNEGSKA (reference sequence). The CDR3 extends over 16 amino acids. CDR3 sequence reads: CSAREEGLAGYYEQYF. In DNA form, the CDR3 reads TGCAGTGCTAGAGAGGAGGGGCTAGCGGGGTATTACGAGCAGTACTTC.

The chain has TRBV20-1 and TRBJ2-7, with a tentative D call TRBD1 (7 bases). V gave up 6 bases and J gave up 0 bases, with 18 bases separating them. CDR1 and CDR2 from the germline V gene are DFQATT and SNEGSKA (reference sequence). This CDR3 has 15 residues. The CDR3 region has the DNA TGCAGTGCGGCGGGACAGCTCATAAGCTCCTACGAGCAGTACTTC. Its translation: CSAAGQLISSYEQYF.

The V call is TRBV27, the J call TRBJ2-7; D might be TRBD2 (5 bases). Germline loops: CDR1 MNHEY, CDR2 SMNVEV (reference sequence). V lost 5 bases, J lost 1 base, and 12 bases lay in between. The CDR3 extends over 14 amino acids. The CDR3, as DNA: TGTGCCAGCAGTCACATGGGCGGGTCCTACGAGCAGTACTTC. Amino acid sequence: CASSHMGGSYEQYF.

A single count supports this clonotype. This sequence joins TRBV2 and TRBJ2-1; D possibly matches TRBD1 or TRBD2 (5 bases each). The CDR3 sequence is 15 residues long. Germline lookup yields CDR1 SNHLY and CDR2 FYNNEI. V was pared by 10 bases and J by 8 bases, with 24 bases between. The CDR3, as DNA: TGTGCCACCCACTCCGGGACCCCGGAGGTTGATGAGCAGTTCTTC. Amino acids: CATHSGTPEVDEQFF.

This sequence joins TRBV2 and TRBJ1-3; D gene unclear. The ends were cut back, 3 bases at V and 0 bases at J, with 6 bases in the middle. Germline V gene sequence: CDR1 SNHLY, CDR2 FYNNEI. The length of the CDR3 is 14 residues. The CDR3 DNA is TGTGCCAGCAGTGATTGGGACTCTGGAAACACCATATATTTT. Translating it yields CASSDWDSGNTIYF.

This clonotype has just a few counts. The V gene is TRBV2, the J gene TRBJ2-1; TRBD1 matches at 7 bases. Trimming took 4 bases from V and 0 from J; bases not matched to a gene: 6. The CDR3 consists of 16 residues. From germline, CDR1 is SNHLY and CDR2 FYNNEI. In DNA, the CDR3 is TGTGCCAGCAGTGTTTGGGGACAGAGCTCCTACAATGAGCAGTTCTTC. This codes for CASSVWGQSSYNEQFF.

The V call is TRBV11-2, the J call TRBJ2-3, with D perhaps assigned TRBD1 or TRBD2 (5 bases each). V was trimmed by 6 bases and J by 0 bases, leaving 10 bases between them. The CDR3 contains 14 residues. Germline V gives CDR1 SGHAT, CDR2 FQNNGV. The CDR3 spells CASSARDSTDTQYF. For the CDR3, the DNA is TGTGCCAGCAGTGCCCGGGACAGCACAGATACGCAGTATTTT.